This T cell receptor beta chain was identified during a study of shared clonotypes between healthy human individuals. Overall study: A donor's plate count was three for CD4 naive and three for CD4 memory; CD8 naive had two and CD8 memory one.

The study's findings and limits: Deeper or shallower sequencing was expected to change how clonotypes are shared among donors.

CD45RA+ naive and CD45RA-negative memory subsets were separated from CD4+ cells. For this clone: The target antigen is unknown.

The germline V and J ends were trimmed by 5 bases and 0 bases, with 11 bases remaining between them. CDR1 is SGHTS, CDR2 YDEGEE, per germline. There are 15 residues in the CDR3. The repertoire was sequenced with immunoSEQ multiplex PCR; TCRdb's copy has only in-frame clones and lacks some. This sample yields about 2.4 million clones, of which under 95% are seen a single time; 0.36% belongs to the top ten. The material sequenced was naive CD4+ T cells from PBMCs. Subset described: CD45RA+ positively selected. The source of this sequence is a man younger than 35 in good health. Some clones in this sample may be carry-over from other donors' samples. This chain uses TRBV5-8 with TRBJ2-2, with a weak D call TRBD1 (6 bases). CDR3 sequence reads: CASRSYRANTGELFF. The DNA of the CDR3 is TGTGCCAGCAGGAGCTACAGGGCGAACACCGGGGAGCTGTTTTTT.